Below, 4 T cell receptor beta chains from the same sample are listed, as sequenced in a study of blood T cell repertoires in COVID-19. Generated by immunoSEQ multiplex PCR, the TCRdb table keeps only in-frame clones and is missing some. The data show some 110,000 clones, with approximately 86% seen just once and roughly 8% held by the top ten. Material: peripheral blood. Every receptor here comes from a human donor in a cohort sampled during active COVID-19.

This rearrangement joins TRBV5-1 to TRBJ2-2; D possibly corresponds to TRBD2 (6 bases). This CDR3 contains 16 residues. The germline CDR1 and CDR2 sequences are SGHRS and YFSETQ. Trimming took 1 base from V and 6 from J, leaving 16 bases between them. The CDR3 sequence is CASSLIDSGRPGELFF. The CDR3 DNA sequence: TGCGCCAGCAGCTTGATCGACTCAGGGAGGCCCGGGGAGCTGTTTTTT.

On this clone: Germline and junction disagree at one end, which may indicate a read error. The V call is TRBV12-3 or TRBV12-4, the J call TRBJ2-1, with a tentative D call TRBD2 (6 bases). The CDR3 spans 13 residues. As DNA, the CDR3 is TGTGCCAGCAGAACTAGCACCTATAATGAGCAGTTCTTC. It yields the protein CASRTSTYNEQFF.

The CDR3 protein is CASSPTGNMNTEAFF. CDR3 nucleotide sequence: TGTGCCAGCTCACCCACAGGCAATATGAACACTGAAGCTTTCTTT. V gene TRBV18 combines with J gene TRBJ1-1; TRBD1 might be the D (5 bases). The CDR3 is made up of 15 amino acids. Trimming removed 3 bases from V and 0 bases from J, with 11 bases in between. Germline assignment: CDR1 KGHSH and CDR2 LQKENI.

The chain recombines TRBV6-5 with TRBJ2-1; TRBD2 agrees at 15 bases. CDR1 and CDR2 from the germline V gene are MNHEY and SVGAGI. Losses at the gene ends were 5 bases for V and 10 bases for J; bases not matched to a gene: 3. There are 14 residues in the CDR3. The CDR3 is CASSLGLAGGEQFF. CDR3 DNA: TGTGCCAGCAGTCTTGGACTAGCGGGAGGGGAGCAGTTCTTC.